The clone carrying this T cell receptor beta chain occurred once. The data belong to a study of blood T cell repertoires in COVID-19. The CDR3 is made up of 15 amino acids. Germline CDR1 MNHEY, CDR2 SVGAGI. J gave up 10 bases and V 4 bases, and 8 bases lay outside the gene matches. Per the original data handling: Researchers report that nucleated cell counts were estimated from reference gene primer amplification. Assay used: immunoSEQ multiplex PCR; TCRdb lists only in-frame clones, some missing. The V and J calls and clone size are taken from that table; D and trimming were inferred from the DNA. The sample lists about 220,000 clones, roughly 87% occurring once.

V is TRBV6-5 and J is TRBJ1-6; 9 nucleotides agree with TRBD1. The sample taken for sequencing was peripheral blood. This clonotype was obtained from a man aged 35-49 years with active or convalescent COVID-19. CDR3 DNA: TGTGCCAGCAGTTCCCAGGGACAGGGAGAGTCACCCCTCCACTTT. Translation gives CASSSQGQGESPLHF.